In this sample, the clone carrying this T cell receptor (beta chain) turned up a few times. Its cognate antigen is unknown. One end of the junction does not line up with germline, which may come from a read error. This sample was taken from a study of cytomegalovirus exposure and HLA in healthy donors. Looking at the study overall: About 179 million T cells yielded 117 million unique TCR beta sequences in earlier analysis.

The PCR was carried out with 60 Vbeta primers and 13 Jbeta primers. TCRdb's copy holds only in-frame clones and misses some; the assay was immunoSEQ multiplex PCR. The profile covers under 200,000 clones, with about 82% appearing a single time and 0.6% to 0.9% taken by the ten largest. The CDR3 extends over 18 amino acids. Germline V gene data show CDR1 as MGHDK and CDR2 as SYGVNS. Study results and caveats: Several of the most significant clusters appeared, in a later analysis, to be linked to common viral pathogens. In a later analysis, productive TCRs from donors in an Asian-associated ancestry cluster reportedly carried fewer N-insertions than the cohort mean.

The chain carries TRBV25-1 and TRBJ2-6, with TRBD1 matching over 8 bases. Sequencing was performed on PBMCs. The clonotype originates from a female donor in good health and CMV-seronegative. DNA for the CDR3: TGTGCCAGCTCAAAGTGGGGGACAGGAGACTCTGGGGCCAACGGCCTGACTTTC. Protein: CASSKWGTGDSGANGLTF.